This T cell receptor (beta chain) is from a study of T cells in Graves' hyperthyroidism and ophthalmopathy. Study-wide findings and caveats: Blood also held most thyroid clonotypes expanded beyond 0.001.

Regions amplified from RNA transcripts were the TCR beta CDR3 regions. The TCR CDR3 first-round RT-PCR relied on the HTBI primer set. TCRdb reprocessed the multiplex PCR reads via MiXCR and lists one record per CDR3 protein. The data contain about 720,000 distinct CDR3 sequences, 16% of them singletons. The V end lost 6 bases, the J end lost 2 bases, and 18 bases lay between the germline ends. CDR3 length: 16 amino acids. The germline V gene has CDR1 SEHNR and CDR2 FQNEAQ (reference sequence). About this clonotype: Its antigen is unidentified.

V is TRBV7-9 and J is TRBJ2-3, with D possibly being TRBD1 or TRBD2 (6 bases each). The specimen was blood. The sequence was collected from a man in his late teens or twenties with Graves' hyperthyroidism. The CDR3 protein is CASRKTGGLDTDTQYF. As DNA, the CDR3 is TGTGCCAGCAGAAAGACAGGAGGGCTAGACACAGATACGCAGTATTTT.